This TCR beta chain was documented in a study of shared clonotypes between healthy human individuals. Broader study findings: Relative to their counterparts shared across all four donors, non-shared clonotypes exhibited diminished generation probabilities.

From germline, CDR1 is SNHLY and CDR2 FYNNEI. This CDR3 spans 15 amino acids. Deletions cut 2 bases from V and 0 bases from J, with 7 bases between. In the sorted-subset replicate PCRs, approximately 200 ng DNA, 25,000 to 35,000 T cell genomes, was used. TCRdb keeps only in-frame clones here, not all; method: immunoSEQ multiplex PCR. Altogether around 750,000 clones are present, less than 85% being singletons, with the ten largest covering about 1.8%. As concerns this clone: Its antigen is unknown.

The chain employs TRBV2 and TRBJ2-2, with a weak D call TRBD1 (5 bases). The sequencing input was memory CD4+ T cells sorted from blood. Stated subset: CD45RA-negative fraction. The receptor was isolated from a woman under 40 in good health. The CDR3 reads CASSEQGANTGELFF. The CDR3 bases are TGTGCCAGCAGTGAACAGGGCGCGAACACCGGGGAGCTGTTTTTT.